The rows below give T cell receptor beta chains drawn from one sample of a study of T cells in Graves' hyperthyroidism and ophthalmopathy. TCRdb analysed the multiplex PCR reads with MiXCR anew, one entry per CDR3 protein. The table has about 580,000 distinct CDR3 sequences, about 43% seen once. Sequencing was done on a sample of peripheral blood or thyroid tissue (not recorded which). All receptors derive from a woman under 30 with Graves' hyperthyroidism. The CDR3 runs from the conserved cysteine through the conserved F or W. A D gene is named only where the DNA matches it firmly. Expanded clones are given a class, and other clones once, few, many or no size at all.

>TRBV18|TRBJ1-5|-|few
TGTGCCAGCTCATCGAGACACGATCAGCCCCAGCATTTT
CASSSRHDQPQHF
>TRBV9|TRBJ2-2|TRBD2|-
TGTGCCAGCAGCGTGATGGCGGGAGTTCTGTCCGGGGAGCTGTTTTTT
CASSVMAGVLSGELFF
>TRBV20-1|TRBJ2-5|TRBD1|many
TGCAGTGCTAGACCGGGACAGGGAGGACTAGGAGAGACCCAGTACTTC
CSARPGQGGLGETQYF
>TRBV10-3|TRBJ1-1|-|once
TGTGCCATCAGTGAGTCGGCGGAGGCCACTGAAGCTTTCTTT
CAISESAEATEAFF
>TRBV2|TRBJ2-2|TRBD1|many
TGTGCCAGCAAGGACAGGGGCGCCGGGGAGCTGTTTTTT
CASKDRGAGELFF
>TRBV9|TRBJ2-5|-|many
TGTGCCAGTGCTACTAGCATGGGGACCCAGTACTTC
CASATSMGTQYF
>TRBV5-1|TRBJ2-3|TRBD1|-
TGCGCCAGCAGCTTGGAAGGGGGCCCAGATACGCAGTATTTT
CASSLEGGPDTQYF
>TRBV9|TRBJ2-7|-|-
TGTGCTAGCAGCGCCTCCGGGACAAGGTCATGGCACGAGCAGTACTTC
CASSASGTRSWHEQYF
>TRBV18|TRBJ2-7|-|-
TGTGCCAGCTCACTCGGGACACATACAGAGCAGTACTTC
CASSLGTHTEQYF
>TRBV25-1|TRBJ2-2|TRBD2|many
TGTGCCAGCAGTGGGGACCCGGGACTAGCGGTAACCGGGGAGCTGTTTTTT
CASSGDPGLAVTGELFF
>TRBV2|TRBJ2-1|-|-
TGTGCCAGCAAGGACGCAACCTACAATGGGCAGTTCTTC
CASKDATYNGQFF
>TRBV7-6|TRBJ2-7|-|-
TGTGCCAGCAGCCCGGACTTTCTGGAATACGAGCAGTACTTC
CASSPDFLEYEQYF
>TRBV29-1|TRBJ2-3|TRBD2|many
TGCAGCGTTCGGACTAGCGGACAGGTGGATACGCAGTATTTT
CSVRTSGQVDTQYF
>TRBV7-2|TRBJ1-1|-|many
TGTGCCAGCAGCAAAGGGGGGTATATGAACACTGAAGCTTTCTTT
CASSKGGYMNTEAFF
>TRBV7-2|TRBJ2-7|TRBD2|-
TGTGCCAGCAGCTTCGATGGGACTAGCGGGAGAGCGGCCGAGCAGTACTTC
CASSFDGTSGRAAEQYF
>TRBV19|TRBJ1-5|-|-
TGTGCCAGTAGTATGGAAGGGCTCGGTCAGCCCCAGCATTTT
CASSMEGLGQPQHF
>TRBV6-1|TRBJ1-1|TRBD1|many
TGTGCCAGCAGTCGGGACAGGGTTGACACTGAAGCTTTCTTT
CASSRDRVDTEAFF
>TRBV5-1|TRBJ2-7|TRBD1|-
TGCGCCAGCAGACGCACAGGGGGGCTCTCCGAGCAGTACTTC
CASRRTGGLSEQYF
>TRBV5-1|TRBJ1-4|-|many
TGCGCCAGCAGCTTCAGGTTCTCCCGAGACTCTAATGAAAAACTGTTTTTT
CASSFRFSRDSNEKLFF
>TRBV10-3|TRBJ1-2|TRBD1|-
TGTGCCATCAGCGACAGGGGATTGTTGGGAAACACCTTC
CAISDRGLLGNTF
>TRBV9|TRBJ1-3|-|many
TGTGCCAGCAGCGTAGGAGGGATTGGAAACACCATATATTTT
CASSVGGIGNTIYF
>TRBV19|TRBJ1-2|-|many
TGTGCCAGTAGTAAACCTGCGCGGGGCGATGGCTACACCTTC
CASSKPARGDGYTF
>TRBV7-3|TRBJ2-2|TRBD2|many
TGTGCCAGCAGCCGGACTAGCGCCGGGGAGCTGTTTTTT
CASSRTSAGELFF
>TRBV7-8|TRBJ1-1|-|many
TGTGCCAGCAGCTTAGTGCCGAACACTGAAGCTTTCTTT
CASSLVPNTEAFF
>TRBV5-6|TRBJ2-3|-|few
TGTGCCAGCAGCCCACGGGAAGCGGTCACAGATACGCAGTATTTT
CASSPREAVTDTQYF
>TRBV6-2/TRBV6-3|TRBJ1-2|-|many
TGTGCCAGCAGTTACTCGAGACCCAGCGGTAACTATGGCTACACCTTC
CASSYSRPSGNYGYTF
>TRBV19|TRBJ2-2|-|-
TGTGCCACCGCCCGCGGAGGCGACACCGGGGAGCTGTTTTTT
CATARGGDTGELFF